The 6 T cell receptor beta chains reported below all come from one sample, sequenced in a study of T cell responses to AZD1222 COVID-19 vaccine. This table comes from immunoSEQ multiplex PCR, and its TCRdb copy is limited to in-frame clones, with some not included. The data contain more than 110,000 clones, roughly 90% of them seen just once; the ten biggest clones take up about 3%. This specimen was peripheral blood, taken on day 0 of AZD1222 vaccination. The receptors derive from an adult in good health.

The chain uses TRBV5-1 and TRBJ1-3; 9 nucleotides match TRBD1. V gave up 3 bases and J gave up 2 bases; unmatched junction bases: 6. CDR3 length: 16 amino acids. Germline-derived CDR1 and CDR2 are SGHRS and YFSETQ. The DNA for the CDR3 is TGCGCCAGCAGCTCATCCGGGACAGGGCCTGGAAACACCATATATTTT. Translating it yields CASSSSGTGPGNTIYF.

The gene calls are TRBV20-1 and TRBJ1-2, with D unresolved. Trimming cost V 6 bases and J 4 bases, with 9 bases left between them. From germline, CDR1 is DFQATT and CDR2 SNEGSKA (reference sequence). The CDR3 is 11 residues long. This CDR3 is CSATDFYGYTF. The CDR3 DNA follows: TGCAGTGCCACAGATTTCTATGGCTACACCTTC.

The chain employs TRBV6-5 and TRBJ1-1; TRBD1 agrees at 11 bases. In germline, CDR1 is MNHEY, CDR2 SVGAGI. The CDR3 has 14 amino acids. The junction had 2 bases not matched to a gene; V was cut back by 4 bases and J by 4 bases. The CDR3 protein is CASSFGQGATEAFF. The CDR3 region has the DNA TGTGCCAGCAGTTTCGGACAGGGGGCCACTGAAGCTTTCTTT.

The V and J genes are TRBV15 and TRBJ1-5, with 12 bases lining up with TRBD1. With V trimmed by 1 base and J by 2 bases, 6 bases remained unmatched. The germline V gene has CDR1 LNHNV and CDR2 YYDKDF (reference sequence). This CDR3 contains 18 residues. The DNA for the CDR3 is TGTGCCACCAGCAGAGGGGGACAGGGGGCGCGTGGCAATCAGCCCCAGCATTTT. Residues: CATSRGGQGARGNQPQHF.

This chain links TRBV6-5 with TRBJ2-1; 11 nucleotides line up with TRBD2. Germline V gene lookup returns CDR1 MNHEY and CDR2 SVGAGI. V lost 5 bases and J lost 6; bases outside the gene matches: 6. This CDR3 has 15 residues. The CDR3 nucleotides are TGTGCCAGCAGTACTAGCGGGAGTTCGGGCAATGAGCAGTTCTTC. Translated: CASSTSGSSGNEQFF.

This chain uses TRBV13 with TRBJ2-7; 9 bases align to TRBD1. Germline assignment: CDR1 PRHDT and CDR2 FYEKMQ (reference sequence). Trimming removed 5 bases from V and 6 bases from J; junction bases left unmatched: 8. This CDR3 spans 14 amino acids. CDR3 region: CASSKRDREAEQYF. In DNA form, the CDR3 reads TGTGCCAGCAGCAAGAGGGACAGGGAAGCCGAGCAGTACTTC.